This TCR beta chain was identified in a study of vaccination effects on CD4 cells after COVID-19. As concerns this clone: The antigen remains undetermined.

Trimming pared 2 bases from V and 2 bases from J, leaving 8 bases between. CDR3 length equals 13 residues. The germline V gene has CDR1 GTSNPN and CDR2 SVGIG (reference sequence). Cells that had been cultured for 10 days were the source of isolated CD4+ T cells. Here immunoSEQ multiplex PCR was the method, and the copy in TCRdb shows in-frame clones only, minus some. The table shows tens of thousands of clones, with roughly 80% occurring only once. This sequence originates from a human donor who received a COVID-19 vaccine. This chain links TRBV30 with TRBJ2-3; D not resolved. This specimen consisted of CD4+ T cells from PBMCs cultured without peptide, obtained before COVID-19 vaccination. CDR3 bases: TGTGCCTGGAGTAGTGGACCCACAGATACGCAGTATTTT. Protein product: CAWSSGPTDTQYF.